This T cell receptor (beta chain) originates from a study of OX40 agonist ivuxolimab in advanced cancers. Across the whole study: Among those treated, three patients had partial responses, one with hepatocellular carcinoma and two with cutaneous melanoma.

The repertoire was sequenced with immunoSEQ multiplex PCR; TCRdb's copy has only in-frame clones and lacks some. The sample has approximately 100,000 clones; 90% are singletons. Germline V lookup: CDR1 SGHAT, CDR2 FQNNGV. This CDR3 is 15 amino acids long. V was cut by 1 base and J by 5 bases, with 14 bases left in between. This clone was counted a single time. Its target is unknown. General study points: On average, CD8+ T cells had more expanded clones than CD4+.

The clonotype was recovered from an adult with an advanced solid tumor such as melanoma, head and neck, liver or kidney cancer. The genes are TRBV11-2 and TRBJ1-1, with TRBD1 as a possible D gene (5 bases). The sample consisted of CD4+ or CD8+ T cells sorted from blood, taken in a trial of the OX40 agonist ivuxolimab. CDR3 sequence: CASSLAVGGMTEAFF. The CDR3 DNA reads as TGTGCCAGCAGCTTAGCCGTGGGGGGGATGACTGAAGCTTTCTTT.